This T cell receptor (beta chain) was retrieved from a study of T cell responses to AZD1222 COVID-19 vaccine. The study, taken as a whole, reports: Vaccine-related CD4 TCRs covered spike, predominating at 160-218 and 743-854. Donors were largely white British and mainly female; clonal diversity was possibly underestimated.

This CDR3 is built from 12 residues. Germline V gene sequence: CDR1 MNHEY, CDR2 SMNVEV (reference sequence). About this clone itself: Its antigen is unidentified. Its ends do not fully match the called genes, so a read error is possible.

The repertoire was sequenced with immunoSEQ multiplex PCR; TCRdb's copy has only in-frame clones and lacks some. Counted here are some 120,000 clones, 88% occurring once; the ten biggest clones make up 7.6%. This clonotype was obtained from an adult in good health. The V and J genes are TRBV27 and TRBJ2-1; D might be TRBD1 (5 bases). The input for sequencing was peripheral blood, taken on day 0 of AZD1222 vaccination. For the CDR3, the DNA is TGTGCCAGCCGCAGGGAATACAGTGAGCAGTTCTTC. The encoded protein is CASRREYSEQFF.